Listed here are 6 T cell receptor beta chains from one sample, sequenced in a study of cytomegalovirus exposure and HLA in healthy donors. The PCR used 60 Vbeta and 13 Jbeta primers. Sequencing was performed with immunoSEQ multiplex PCR; in TCRdb, only in-frame clones are kept and a portion is missing. This repertoire shows more than 110,000 clones, less than 85% found once; its top ten account for approximately 2%. Sequenced sample: PBMCs. Receptors originate from a woman aged 60-75 years in good health and CMV-seropositive.

CDR3 amino acids: CASSSMDRGLWDGYTF. CDR3 sequence (DNA): TGTGCCAGCAGTTCCATGGACAGGGGGCTTTGGGATGGCTACACCTTC. The genes are TRBV28 and TRBJ1-2; 11 bases are shared with TRBD1. Looked up from germline, CDR1 is MDHEN and CDR2 is SYDVKM. Germline trimming cut 4 bases from V and 6 bases from J; bases unmatched to any gene: 10. The CDR3 covers 16 residues.

This clone was counted only a few times. The V gene is TRBV5-1, the J gene TRBJ2-7, with 10 nucleotides matching TRBD2. The CDR3 runs to 15 residues. The junction had 5 bases not matched to a gene; V was cut back by 4 bases and J by 1 base. CDR1 is SGHRS and CDR2 is YFSETQ in the germline V gene. The CDR3 bases are TGCGCCAGCAGCCCACGGACTAGCGGATCCTACGAGCAGTACTTC. Its translation is CASSPRTSGSYEQYF. Full variable domain (missing parts from reference TRBV5-1 and TRBJ2-7): KAGVTQTPRYLIKTRGQQVTLSCSPISGHRSVSWYQQTPGQGLQFLFEYFSETQRNKGNFPGRFSGRQFSNSRSEMNVSTLELGDSALYLCASSPRTSGSYEQYFGPGTRLTVT.

The chain has TRBV9 and TRBJ2-7, with 11 bases matching TRBD2. Trimming took 2 bases from V and 6 from J; bases not matched to a gene: 1. This CDR3 spans 13 amino acids. CDR1 SGDLS and CDR2 YYNGEE come from the germline V gene. This CDR3 reads CASSVLAGGEQYF. CDR3 sequence (DNA): TGTGCCAGCAGCGTTCTAGCGGGAGGCGAGCAGTACTTC.

The rearrangement joins TRBV10-1 to TRBJ2-7; D not certain. Per the germline V gene, CDR1 is WNHNN and CDR2 is SYGVQD (reference sequence). CDR3 size: 11 residues. The V end lost 0 bases, the J end lost 13 bases, and 10 bases lay between the germline ends. The CDR3 sequence: CASSESTQFYF. The CDR3 DNA sequence: TGCGCCAGCAGTGAGTCGACTCAGTTTTACTTC.

The genes are TRBV5-4 and TRBJ2-1; 8 bases match TRBD2. Trimming removed 2 bases from V and 8 bases from J; junction bases left unmatched: 6. Germline CDR1 is SGHNT and CDR2 is YYREEE (reference sequence). CDR3 size: 14 residues. The CDR3 sequence: CASSFSGTRDEQFF. The CDR3 region has the DNA TGTGCCAGCAGCTTCTCCGGGACTAGGGATGAGCAGTTCTTC.

The rearrangement uses TRBV19 and TRBJ2-1, with 16 bases fitting TRBD2. Trimming cost V 6 bases and J 8 bases; bases outside gene matches: 7. The CDR3 contains 16 residues. Germline V lookup: CDR1 LNHDA, CDR2 SQIVND (reference sequence). CDR3 nucleotides: TGTGCCAGTAGGCGCGGGACTAGCGGGAGGGGAGATGAGCAGTTCTTC. Its translation: CASRRGTSGRGDEQFF.